The 6 T cell receptor beta chains presented below share a single source sample, sequenced in a study of cytomegalovirus exposure and HLA in healthy donors. PCR employed 60 Vbeta and 13 Jbeta primers. Only in-frame clones appear in the TCRdb table, and some are missing; sequencing was by immunoSEQ multiplex PCR. This table has 150,000 to 200,000 clones, about 80% appearing once. Source material: PBMCs. All receptors come from a man aged 18-30 years in good health and CMV-seropositive.

The chain recombines TRBV6-1 with TRBJ2-1; 8 bases are shared with TRBD2. CDR1 is MNHNS and CDR2 is SASEGT in the germline V gene. The V gene end was trimmed by 8 bases and the J gene end by 3 bases; junction bases not matched to a gene: 9. The CDR3 has 15 residues. The CDR3 protein is CASLAGVSYYNEQFF. The DNA of the CDR3 is TGTGCCAGCCTAGCGGGTGTCTCCTACTACAATGAGCAGTTCTTC.

The chain uses TRBV10-2 and TRBJ1-5; tentative D call: TRBD1 (6 bases). Trimming removed 6 bases from V and 1 base from J, with 10 bases in between. Germline CDR1 WSHSY, CDR2 SAAADI. The CDR3 is 14 residues long. CDR3 loop: CASSEGTSNQPQHF. CDR3 in DNA: TGCGCCAGCAGCGAGGGGACAAGCAATCAGCCCCAGCATTTT.

The rearrangement joins TRBV25-1 to TRBJ2-1; 8 bases match TRBD2. The germline V gene has CDR1 MGHDK and CDR2 SYGVNS. The trim removed 6 bases at V and 2 bases at J, leaving 9 bases unmatched. The CDR3 is 16 residues long. The CDR3 sequence: CASSVGGGRPYNEQFF. CDR3 DNA: TGTGCCAGCAGCGTCGGGGGCGGGAGGCCCTACAATGAGCAGTTCTTC. The full variable domain, with the rest looked up from reference TRBV25-1 and TRBJ2-1, is EADIYQTPRYLVIGTGKKITLECSQTMGHDKMYWYQQDPGMELHLIHYSYGVNSTEKGDLSSESTVSRIRTEHFPLTLESARPSHTSQYLCASSVGGGRPYNEQFFGPGTRLTVL.

This chain links TRBV5-5 with TRBJ2-7; 7 nucleotides line up with TRBD1. V shed 0 bases, J shed 6 bases, and the junction held 9 bases outside the gene matches. Germline lookup yields CDR1 SGHKS and CDR2 YYEKEE (reference sequence). The CDR3 is 15 amino acids. As DNA, the CDR3 is TGTGCCAGCAGCTTGGTTCCAGGGGGTGGACGCGAGCAGTACTTC. This gives the protein CASSLVPGGGREQYF.

This clone was seen only a few times. The chain uses TRBV2 and TRBJ2-3; the D gene is possibly TRBD2 (5 bases). Trimming left V 3 bases short and J 5 bases short, with 15 bases between. This CDR3 has 15 amino acids. The germline V gene encodes CDR1 SNHLY and CDR2 FYNNEI. CDR3 bases: TGTGCCAGCAGTGAGCAAGCGGCCGTGAGAGATACGCAGTATTTT. It specifies CASSEQAAVRDTQYF.

This clone was recorded once. The rearrangement uses TRBV11-3 and TRBJ2-3; 7 bases fit TRBD1. J lost 4 bases, V lost 4 bases, and 8 bases had no gene match. This CDR3 region has 15 residues. The V gene's germline CDR1 is SGHNT and CDR2 YENEEA. The chain's CDR3 is CASSSGGLESDTQYF. The CDR3 bases are TGTGCCAGCAGCTCAGGGGGATTAGAATCAGATACGCAGTATTTT.